This TCR beta chain was profiled in a study of blood T cells in healthy people across ages. This CDR3 contains 15 residues. Germline CDR1 and CDR2: PRHDT and FYEKMQ (reference sequence). Trimming cost V 6 bases and J 2 bases, with 13 bases left between them. The individuals who served as donors were healthy Caucasians living in Russia, aged about 6 to 100. Every sample gave at least 5 micrograms of total RNA when it was extracted. Sample-barcoded 5' priming and a J-beta primer mix drove a second PCR of roughly 7 to 11 cycles. Each cDNA molecule, via a template-switch adaptor with 12 random nucleotides, was tagged. Each CDR3 protein is one row after TCRdb ran MiXCR on the 5' RACE reads. The data hold hundreds of thousands of distinct CDR3 sequences, with 32% observed a single time.

V usage is TRBV13 and J usage is TRBJ2-2; tentatively, D is TRBD1 (5 bases). The sequenced material came from blood. The receptor's source is a woman of 80 years or more in good health. CDR3 DNA: TGTGCCAGCAGTCAGAGACGGACAAACACCGGGGAGCTGTTTTTT. It codes for CASSQRRTNTGELFF.